These 4 T cell receptor beta chains share one sample of origin, sequenced in a study of cytomegalovirus exposure and HLA in healthy donors. It was with 60 Vbeta and 13 Jbeta primers that the PCR ran. The assay was immunoSEQ multiplex PCR, and TCRdb's table has in-frame clones only and misses some. In the table there are 240,000 or so clones, 82% of which are singletons. What was sequenced was PBMCs. The receptor set was obtained from a woman between 40 and 50 years old in good health and CMV-seropositive.

This rearrangement joins TRBV10-1 to TRBJ2-1; 9 bases line up with TRBD1. Germline V gene sequence: CDR1 WNHNN, CDR2 SYGVQD (reference sequence). This CDR3 has 17 residues. V gave up 0 bases and J gave up 7 bases; unmatched junction bases: 10. The CDR3: CASSESRGQGPSNEQFF. The DNA of the CDR3 is TGCGCCAGCAGTGAGTCGCGGGGACAGGGTCCATCTAATGAGCAGTTCTTC.

The chain recombines TRBV11-3 with TRBJ2-7; no reliable D call. Trimming left V 1 base short and J 0 bases short, with 4 bases between. The germline CDR1 and CDR2 sequences are SGHNT and YENEEA. This CDR3 is 13 amino acids long. The CDR3 region is CASSLVSSYEQYF. For the CDR3, the DNA is TGTGCCAGCAGCTTAGTCAGCTCCTACGAGCAGTACTTC.

The chain combines TRBV9 with TRBJ2-2; 9 bases are a match to TRBD2. This CDR3 is 18 amino acids long. Trimming removed 1 base from V and 3 bases from J; junction bases left unmatched: 10. CDR1 is SGDLS, CDR2 YYNGEE, per germline. In nucleotides, the CDR3 is TGTGCCAGCAGCGTATTTATCGCGGGAGGGCCCCACACCGGGGAGCTGTTTTTT. Its protein is CASSVFIAGGPHTGELFF.

V and J are TRBV14 and TRBJ2-7; 12 bases align to TRBD2. The CDR3 has 18 amino acids. Germline lookup yields CDR1 SGHDN and CDR2 FVKESK. V dropped 0 bases and J dropped 0; count of bases not matched to a gene: 6. CDR3 sequence: CASSQDTGLAGHSYEQYF. The DNA for the CDR3 is TGTGCCAGCAGCCAAGATACAGGACTAGCGGGGCACTCCTACGAGCAGTACTTC.